These 9 T cell receptor beta chains were all obtained from the same sample, sequenced in a study of regulatory T cells in long-lasting Graves disease. In building TCR beta libraries, iRepertoire HTBI primers were used together with Arm-PCR of CDR3 regions. Each CDR3 protein gets one entry after TCRdb re-called the multiplex PCR reads with MiXCR. Of around 500,000 distinct CDR3 sequences listed, 13% were seen once; the top ten hold 8.5% to 10%. Regarding time point: newly diagnosed GD, antithyroid drugs for less than 3 months. Preparation of the TCR library used RNA extracted from PBMCs. The same data also went into a second study, on T cells in Graves' hyperthyroidism and ophthalmopathy.

Specimen: peripheral blood mononuclear cells (PBMCs), collected at new diagnosis, from a patient treated with antithyroid drugs. All receptors come from a man aged 25 to 45 with Graves disease.

With regard to this clonotype: Possible read error: a much larger clone is one base away. The V and J genes are TRBV29-1 and TRBJ2-3; 7 positions agree with TRBD1. Germline CDR1 SQVTM, CDR2 ANQGSEA. The CDR3 is made up of 14 amino acids. CDR3 sequence: CSVALDRSTDMQYF. The CDR3, as DNA: TGCAGCGTTGCACTGGACAGGAGCACAGATATGCAGTATTTT.

The chain has TRBV6-1 and TRBJ1-2; D might be TRBD1 (6 bases). The V end was cut by 5 bases, the J end by 4 bases, with 20 bases between. CDR3 length: 16 residues. The germline gives CDR1 MNHNS, CDR2 SASEGT. CDR3 nucleotide sequence: TGTGCCAGCAGTCCTCCCAGGGGACCCGGTCGCTATGGCTACACCTTC. Translated: CASSPPRGPGRYGYTF.

This clonotype was counted at least ten times. The genes are TRBV6-1 and TRBJ1-2, with D hard to call. The germline V and J ends were trimmed by 1 base and 2 bases, with 5 bases remaining between them. The CDR3 loop spans 13 amino acids. Germline loops: CDR1 MNHNS, CDR2 SASEGT. The CDR3 DNA is TGTGCCAGCAGTGAAGTAAGGAACTATGGCTACACCTTC. It yields the protein CASSEVRNYGYTF.

This clonotype was recorded at least ten times. The V and J genes are TRBV27 and TRBJ1-2; 9 nucleotides line up with TRBD1. The CDR3 is made up of 15 amino acids. In germline, CDR1 is MNHEY, CDR2 SMNVEV (reference sequence). V lost 3 bases, J lost 3 bases, and 5 bases stayed unmatched. CDR3 coding DNA: TGTGCCAGCAGTTTGGGGACAGGGTGGGACTATGGCTACACCTTC. Amino acids: CASSLGTGWDYGYTF.

The V and J genes are TRBV6-1 and TRBJ1-1, with 9 bases aligning to TRBD1. The V and J ends lost 8 bases and 10 bases, in that order; junction bases with no gene match: 17. CDR1 is MNHNS, CDR2 SASEGT, per germline. CDR3 length: 15 amino acids. CDR3 residues: CASRTRGGQGKAAFF. CDR3 nucleotide sequence: TGTGCCAGCCGTACGAGGGGGGGACAGGGTAAAGCAGCTTTCTTT.

This clonotype has ten or more counts. The rearrangement uses TRBV5-1 and TRBJ2-7, with TRBD1 matching 8 bases. V lost 4 bases, J lost 0 bases, and 6 bases stayed unmatched. CDR3 size: 15 residues. Looked up from germline, CDR1 is SGHRS and CDR2 is YFSETQ. CDR3 nucleotide sequence: TGCGCCAGCAGCCTCACAACAGGGGGCTCCTACGAGCAGTACTTC. Translated: CASSLTTGGSYEQYF.

The V and J genes are TRBV9 and TRBJ2-2; 8 nucleotides match TRBD2. V was pared by 0 bases and J by 4 bases, with 5 bases of the junction left unmatched. From germline, CDR1 is SGDLS and CDR2 YYNGEE. The CDR3 runs 16 residues. For the CDR3, the DNA is TGTGCCAGCAGCGTAGCTGAGCGGGAGTTCACCGGGGAGCTGTTTTTT. The encoded protein is CASSVAEREFTGELFF.

This clonotype has at least ten counts. The rearrangement uses TRBV30 and TRBJ1-2; TRBD1 is a possible D gene (5 bases). The CDR3 is 11 amino acids. Germline CDR1 reads GTSNPN; CDR2 reads SVGIG (reference sequence). V dropped 3 bases and J dropped 5 bases, with 7 bases sitting between them. The DNA for the CDR3 is TGTGCCTGGAGGACAGCGTATGGCTACACCTTC. Protein sequence: CAWRTAYGYTF.

This clonotype was seen repeatedly, ten times or more. This chain uses TRBV6-1 with TRBJ2-7; D is ambiguous. Germline V CDR1 and CDR2: MNHNS, SASEGT. Between the trimmed V and J ends, which lost 8 bases and 6 bases, there was a span of 17 bases. The CDR3 is 13 residues long. The CDR3, as DNA: TGTGCCAGCGGCTCGGACGAATCACGCGAGCAGTACTTC. This gives the protein CASGSDESREQYF.